This section outlines one TCR beta chain sequence together with its context. The data derive from a study of blood T cell repertoires in COVID-19. Study-wide context: Samples of COVID-19 (acute and convalescent) were obtained from the United States, Italy and Spain. PBMCs, B-cell-depleted T cells, or T cells provided the cDNA or gDNA that made up the material.

In the authors' methods: Amplification of reference gene primers was used by the study to estimate nucleated cell counts. The data were produced by immunoSEQ multiplex PCR, yet TCRdb's version contains in-frame clones alone and is incomplete. V and J calls plus clone size are reproduced from that table; the DNA served to infer D and trimming. Of some 150,000 clones listed, more than 80% were seen once; the top ten hold approximately 3%. The sequenced sample consisted of peripheral blood. This clonotype originated in a woman in her sixties with active COVID-19.

CDR3 amino acids: CASSSHNEQFF. The CDR3 DNA reads TGTGCCAGCAGCTCTCACAATGAGCAGTTCTTC. This chain uses TRBV5-6 with TRBJ2-1; D not certain. The length of the CDR3 is 11 residues. From germline, CDR1 is SGHDT and CDR2 YYEEEE. The V end was cut by 3 bases, the J end by 5 bases, with 3 bases between.